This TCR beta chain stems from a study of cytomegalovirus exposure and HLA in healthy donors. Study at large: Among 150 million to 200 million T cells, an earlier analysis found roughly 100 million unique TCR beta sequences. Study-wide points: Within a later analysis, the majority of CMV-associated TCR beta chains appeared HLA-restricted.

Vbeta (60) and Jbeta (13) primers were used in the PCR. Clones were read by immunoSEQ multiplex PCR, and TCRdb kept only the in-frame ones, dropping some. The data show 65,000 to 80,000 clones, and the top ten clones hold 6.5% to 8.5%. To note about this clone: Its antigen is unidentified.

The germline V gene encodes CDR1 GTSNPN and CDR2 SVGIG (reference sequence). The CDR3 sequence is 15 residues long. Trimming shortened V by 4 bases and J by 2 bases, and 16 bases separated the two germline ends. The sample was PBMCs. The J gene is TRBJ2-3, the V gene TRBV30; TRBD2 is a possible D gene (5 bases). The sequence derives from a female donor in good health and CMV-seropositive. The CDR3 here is CAWKSGWEFTDTQYF. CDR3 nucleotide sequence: TGTGCCTGGAAAAGTGGTTGGGAGTTCACAGATACGCAGTATTTT.